What follows are 2 T cell receptor beta chains derived from one specimen sequenced in a study of CD8+CD57+ T cells in acquired aplastic anemia. Genomic DNA acted as the template from which TCR beta VDJ combination and CDR3 sequence profiling were carried out. TCRdb fed the reads into MiXCR, producing one record per CDR3 protein. The table records 250,000 to 350,000 distinct CDR3 sequences, 56% of them present only once. Specimen: sorted CD4+, CD8+, or CD8+CD57+ T cells (not recorded which) from PBMCs. The receptors stem from a human donor with severe aplastic anemia or a healthy control (not recorded which).

The chain links TRBV2 to TRBJ2-5; no definite D call. The CDR3 is made up of 13 amino acids. Germline CDR1 and CDR2: SNHLY and FYNNEI. The V and J ends lost 2 bases and 0 bases respectively, with 4 bases between them. CDR3 DNA sequence: TGTGCCAGCAGTGAACACAACCAAGAGACCCAGTACTTC. This codes for CASSEHNQETQYF. Using reference TRBV2 and TRBJ2-5 for the parts outside the CDR3, the full variable domain is EPEVTQTPSHQVTQMGQEVILRCVPISNHLYFYWYRQILGQKVEFLVSFYNNEISEKSEIFDDQFSVERPDGSNFTLKIRSTKLEDSAMYFCASSEHNQETQYFGPGTRLLVL.

Points on this clonotype: At one boundary the junction diverges from the germline segment, which might be a read error. This chain joins TRBV4-1 and TRBJ2-3, with 9 nucleotides matching TRBD2. This CDR3 is built from 16 residues. Germline V lookup: CDR1 MGHRA, CDR2 YSYEKL. The CDR3 nucleotides are TGCGCCAGCAGCCATGTCCTAGCGGGGTTCACAGATACGCAGTACTTT. Encoded protein: CASSHVLAGFTDTQYF.